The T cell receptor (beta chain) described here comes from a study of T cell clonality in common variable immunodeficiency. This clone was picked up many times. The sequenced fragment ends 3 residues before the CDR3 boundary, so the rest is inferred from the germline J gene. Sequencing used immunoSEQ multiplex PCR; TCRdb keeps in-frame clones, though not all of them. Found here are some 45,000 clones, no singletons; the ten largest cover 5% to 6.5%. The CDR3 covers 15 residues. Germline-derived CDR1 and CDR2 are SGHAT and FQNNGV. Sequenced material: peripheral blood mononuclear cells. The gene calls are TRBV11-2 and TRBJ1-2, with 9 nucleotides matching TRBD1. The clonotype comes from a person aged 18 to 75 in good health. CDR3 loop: CASSPTGTGSRGYTF. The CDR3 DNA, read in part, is TGTGCCAGCAGCCCGACCGGGACAGGGTCCCGCGGC.